These 31 T cell receptor beta chains originate from one sample sequenced in a study of T-cell memory formation after mild COVID-19 (TCRdb year 2021). The library was obtained by 5' RACE. Instrument used: Illumina NovaSeq 6000. TCRdb itself trimmed the public reads at Q25 with fastp, ran MiXCR and retained productive beta chains. CDR3 protein sequences are deduplicated, and each keeps its most common genes and DNA. Within this sample are 85,000 to 130,000 distinct CDR3 sequences, with more than 9.5% of them counted one time only. The ten largest clones take up roughly 40% of the sample. Sequenced: PBMCs or a T cell subset sorted from them (not recorded which). These receptors all come from a man younger than 35 who had mild COVID-19 (a few samples of this study predate the infection). The sample titles of this study are shuffled in the database, so cell type and time point are left out; the donor was told from shared clones.

The V gene is TRBV11-2, the J gene TRBJ2-2; D is unresolved. V lost 7 bases and J lost 3, with 3 bases in between. Germline CDR1 reads SGHAT; CDR2 reads FQNNGV. The CDR3 sequence is 11 residues long. CDR3 loop: CASIYTGELFF. The CDR3 DNA reads as TGTGCCAGCATCTACACCGGGGAGCTGTTTTTT.

The genes are TRBV23-1 and TRBJ2-3; 9 nucleotides line up with TRBD2. TRBV23-1 is sorted into the ORF group, with uncertain function. The CDR3 consists of 15 residues. V was clipped by 3 bases and J by 6 bases; unmatched bases: 7. The CDR3: CASSHSAGGYDTQYF. As DNA, the CDR3 is TGCGCCAGCAGTCATTCAGCGGGGGGTTATGATACGCAGTATTTT.

This clonotype was picked up many times. This chain connects TRBV20-1 to TRBJ2-3; 9 nucleotides agree with TRBD2. The ends lost 0 bases at V and 4 bases at J; junction bases unmatched: 8. Germline V gene lookup returns CDR1 DFQATT and CDR2 SNEGSKA (reference sequence). This CDR3 has 16 amino acids. CDR3: CSARDIASGDADTQYF. The CDR3, as DNA: TGCAGTGCTAGAGATATAGCTAGCGGGGATGCAGATACGCAGTATTTT.

There are a few counts of this clonotype. The rearrangement links TRBV5-1 to TRBJ2-6; D not resolved. With 1 base removed from V and 0 bases from J, the gap between germline ends came to 5 bases. The CDR3 has 15 amino acids. CDR1 is SGHRS and CDR2 is YFSETQ in the germline V gene. The CDR3 DNA is TGCGCCAGCAGCTTGCCTTACTCTGGGGCCAACGTCCTGACTTTC. Translated: CASSLPYSGANVLTF.

A few counts support this clonotype. The chain combines TRBV28 with TRBJ2-7, with D possibly being TRBD1 or TRBD2 (5 bases each). In germline, CDR1 is MDHEN, CDR2 SYDVKM. The CDR3 is made up of 13 amino acids. Trimming took off 6 bases at V and 1 base at J, with 10 bases between the two ends. The DNA of the CDR3 is TGTGCCAGCAGCGAGGGGTTGTCCTACGAGCAGTACGTC. Its translation: CASSEGLSYEQYV.

The genes are TRBV11-2 and TRBJ1-5; 8 positions match TRBD1. This CDR3 contains 14 residues. Germline assignment: CDR1 SGHAT and CDR2 FQNNGV. J gave up 6 bases and V 5 bases, and 6 bases lay outside the gene matches. CDR3 sequence: CASSPTGARQPQHF. CDR3 nucleotides: TGTGCCAGCAGCCCGACAGGGGCTCGTCAGCCCCAGCATTTT.

The chain joins TRBV27 to TRBJ2-1, with no clear D. Germline CDR1 MNHEY, CDR2 SMNVEV (reference sequence). The V end lost 3 bases, the J end lost 6 bases, and 9 bases lay between the germline ends. This CDR3 is built from 13 residues. This chain's CDR3 is CASSFGQSNEQFF. CDR3 nucleotides: TGTGCCAGCAGTTTCGGTCAGTCCAATGAGCAGTTCTTC.

The chain carries TRBV7-9 and TRBJ2-2, with a possible D match to TRBD1 (5 bases). V lost 7 bases to trimming and J lost 2 bases, with 20 bases between them. The CDR3 consists of 17 residues. CDR1 and CDR2 (germline): SEHNR, FQNEAQ (reference sequence). DNA of the CDR3: TGTGCCAGCACCCCACGCTCTAGGACATTTAACACCGGGGAGCTGTTTTTT. Its translation: CASTPRSRTFNTGELFF.

This clonotype was recorded a few times. The genes are TRBV20-1 and TRBJ2-5, with 7 bases lining up with TRBD1. This CDR3 region has 12 residues. Trimming took 4 bases from V and 5 from J; bases not matched to a gene: 4. Germline assignment: CDR1 DFQATT and CDR2 SNEGSKA (reference sequence). This chain's CDR3 is CSATQGDETQYF. DNA of the CDR3: TGCAGTGCTACGCAGGGGGACGAGACCCAGTACTTC.

The genes are TRBV7-6 and TRBJ2-5, with TRBD1 matching over 8 bases. CDR1 and CDR2 (germline): SGHVS, FNYEAQ. The CDR3 loop spans 14 amino acids. The trim removed 2 bases at V and 4 bases at J, leaving 3 bases unmatched. CDR3 in DNA: TGTGCCAGCAGCTTAACAGGGGGAGGAGAGACCCAGTACTTC. Its translation is CASSLTGGGETQYF.

The chain recombines TRBV24-1 with TRBJ2-3, with D possibly matching TRBD2 (6 bases). The CDR3 is 16 amino acids. V was cut by 3 bases and J by 6 bases, with 18 bases left in between. Germline assignment: CDR1 KGHDR and CDR2 SFDVKD. CDR3 amino acids: CATSDTGTFSFDTQYF. The CDR3 coding sequence is TGTGCCACCAGTGATACCGGGACTTTTAGCTTCGATACGCAGTATTTT.

This chain joins TRBV5-5 and TRBJ1-5; D is undetermined. Germline lookup yields CDR1 SGHKS and CDR2 YYEKEE (reference sequence). Trimming cost V 3 bases and J 0 bases, with 13 bases left between them. The CDR3 spans 16 residues. CDR3: CASSSYPVDSNQPQHF. The CDR3 coding sequence is TGTGCCAGCAGCTCCTACCCTGTTGATAGCAATCAGCCCCAGCATTTT.

This clonotype has only a few counts. The J gene is TRBJ1-1, the V gene TRBV7-6, with D perhaps matching TRBD1 (5 bases). Looked up from germline, CDR1 is SGHVS and CDR2 is FNYEAQ. V dropped 5 bases and J dropped 1 base, with 14 bases sitting between them. This CDR3 is built from 15 residues. CDR3 coding DNA: TGTGCCAGCAGCGCCCCGCGGGGCGGGAACACTGAAGCTTTCTTT. Protein product: CASSAPRGGNTEAFF. The full variable domain, with the rest looked up from reference TRBV7-6 and TRBJ1-1, is GAGVSQSPRYKVTKRGQDVALRCDPISGHVSLYWYRQALGQGPEFLTYFNYEAQQDKSGLPNDRFSAERPEGSISTLTIQRTEQRDSAMYRCASSAPRGGNTEAFFGQGTRLTVV.

The chain has TRBV7-9 and TRBJ1-1, with 7 bases lining up with TRBD1. CDR1 and CDR2 (germline): SEHNR, FQNEAQ (reference sequence). Trimming removed 5 bases from V and 3 bases from J; junction bases left unmatched: 9. The length of the CDR3 is 15 residues. The CDR3 DNA reads as TGTGCCAGCAGCAATCAACACGACAGGGACACTGAAGCTTTCTTT. Translated: CASSNQHDRDTEAFF. The full variable domain, its missing parts supplied by reference TRBV7-9 and TRBJ1-1, is DTGVSQNPRHKITKRGQNVTFRCDPISEHNRLYWYRQTLGQGPEFLTYFQNEAQLEKSRLLSDRFSAERPKGSFSTLEIQRTEQGDSAMYLCASSNQHDRDTEAFFGQGTRLTVV.

This clonotype was detected a few times. The chain joins TRBV4-3 to TRBJ2-7, with D perhaps matching TRBD2 (5 bases). This CDR3 has 12 amino acids. Trimming took 2 bases from V and 9 from J, leaving 11 bases between them. CDR1 and CDR2 (germline): LGHNA, YSLEER. Here the CDR3 reads CASSQFEGRQYV. The DNA of the CDR3 is TGCGCCAGCAGCCAATTCGAGGGTAGGCAGTACGTC.

This clonotype occurred a few times. The rearrangement links TRBV10-2 to TRBJ2-6, with D tentatively TRBD1 or TRBD2 (5 bases each). With 8 bases removed from V and 0 bases from J, the gap between germline ends came to 20 bases. The CDR3 runs 18 residues. From germline, CDR1 is WSHSY and CDR2 SAAADI. Here the CDR3 DNA reads TGCGCCAGCGAAGGAGGAGGAGAGGGGACCTCTGGGGCCAACGTCCTGACTTTC. Translation: CASEGGGEGTSGANVLTF.

The rearrangement uses TRBV4-3 and TRBJ2-2, with D unclear. There are 14 residues in the CDR3. Trimming pared 0 bases from V and 7 bases from J, leaving 9 bases between. Germline V gene lookup returns CDR1 LGHNA and CDR2 YSLEER. CDR3 nucleotides: TGCGCCAGCAGCCAAGATGGGATCGTCGGGGAGCTGTTTTTT. Translated, it gives CASSQDGIVGELFF.

As concerns this clonotype: One junction end does not reproduce the germline sequence, and a read error may be involved. In DNA, the CDR3 is TGTGCCAGCAGTTGGAGTCTTTATTTC. This sequence encodes CASSWSLYF. The chain employs TRBV13 and TRBJ2-7; D unclear. CDR3 length: 9 residues. From germline, CDR1 is PRHDT and CDR2 FYEKMQ (reference sequence).

This clonotype was counted at least ten times. The rearrangement joins TRBV4-3 to TRBJ2-3, with D uncertain. V was clipped by 0 bases and J by 3 bases, with 19 bases between them. Germline values: CDR1 LGHNA, CDR2 YSLEER. This CDR3 region has 18 residues. CDR3 nucleotide sequence: TGCGCCAGCAGCCAAGACACAGCCGCTCCGGCCGCGACAGATACGCAGTATTTT. This gives the protein CASSQDTAAPAATDTQYF.

The chain employs TRBV12-3 or TRBV12-4 and TRBJ2-7; D uncertain. CDR3 length: 13 residues. Deletions cut 8 bases from V and 7 bases from J, with 18 bases between. CDR3 loop: CASAEVYSGEQYF. As DNA, the CDR3 is TGTGCCAGCGCCGAAGTGTACAGTGGGGAGCAGTACTTC.

The chain recombines TRBV7-3 with TRBJ2-5; the D gene could be TRBD1 or TRBD2 (6 bases each). V lost 6 bases and J 5 bases, leaving 13 bases between the germline ends. The germline V gene has CDR1 SGHTA and CDR2 FQGTGA. There are 13 residues in the CDR3. This chain's CDR3 is CASRATGRETQYF. As DNA, the CDR3 is TGTGCCAGCAGGGCCACAGGGAGGGAGACCCAGTACTTC.

This chain links TRBV14 with TRBJ2-1, with TRBD2 matching over 7 bases. Germline values: CDR1 SGHDN, CDR2 FVKESK. The V segment lost 4 bases and the J segment 7 bases; nucleotides outside the gene matches: 7. This CDR3 is 14 amino acids long. CDR3 DNA sequence: TGTGCCAGCAGCCTAGACTATAGCGGGAATGAGCAGTTCTTC. Translated: CASSLDYSGNEQFF.

This clonotype was seen only a few times. The chain couples TRBV20-1 to TRBJ2-7; weak D call: TRBD2 (6 bases). Germline V CDR1 and CDR2: DFQATT, SNEGSKA (reference sequence). The V gene lost 3 bases and the J gene lost 3 bases, with 12 bases spanning the gap. The CDR3 loop spans 13 amino acids. This CDR3 is CSARPRAGYEQYF. The CDR3 DNA reads as TGCAGTGCTAGGCCGAGAGCGGGCTACGAGCAGTACTTC.

The V and J genes are TRBV29-1 and TRBJ2-2, with 7 positions matching TRBD1. The CDR3 contains 16 residues. V was clipped by 0 bases and J by 5 bases; unmatched bases: 9. In germline, CDR1 is SQVTM, CDR2 ANQGSEA. The CDR3 here is CSVEEPRGRSTGELFF. CDR3 DNA sequence: TGCAGCGTTGAAGAACCTAGGGGGCGAAGTACCGGGGAGCTGTTTTTT.

The V and J genes are TRBV6-2 or TRBV6-3 and TRBJ2-1, with TRBD2 as a possible D gene (6 bases). V dropped 1 base and J dropped 2 bases, with 6 bases sitting between them. CDR3 length: 14 residues. Germline V gene lookup returns CDR1 MNHEY and CDR2 SVGEGT. This CDR3 is CASSYWGAYNEQFF. Written as DNA, the CDR3 is TGTGCCAGCAGTTACTGGGGGGCCTACAATGAGCAGTTCTTC.

The rearrangement links TRBV29-1 to TRBJ2-2; 9 positions match TRBD1. Germline loops: CDR1 SQVTM, CDR2 ANQGSEA. With 4 bases clipped from V and 13 bases from J, the junction kept 13 bases outside the gene matches. The CDR3 totals 14 residues. This chain's CDR3 is CSVAGTGPSRGLFF. CDR3 in DNA: TGCAGCGTTGCGGGGACAGGGCCCTCCCGAGGGCTGTTTTTT.

The table lists this clonotype with a few counts. The genes are TRBV2 and TRBJ1-2; TRBD1 is a possible D gene (5 bases). The CDR3 sequence is 14 residues long. Germline V gene sequence: CDR1 SNHLY, CDR2 FYNNEI. Trimming removed 6 bases at V and 4 bases at J, with 15 bases between. DNA for the CDR3: TGTGCCAGCAGAGATGGGACCGGAGGCTATGGCTACACCTTC. This translates into CASRDGTGGYGYTF.

This chain links TRBV24-1 with TRBJ2-2; TRBD1 matches 8 bases. The CDR3 length is 15 residues. Germline V gene lookup returns CDR1 KGHDR and CDR2 SFDVKD. V lost 2 bases, J lost 7 bases, and 5 bases stayed unmatched. In DNA, the CDR3 is TGTGCCACCAGTGATTCGGACAGGGATATCGGGGAGCTGTTTTTT. It encodes CATSDSDRDIGELFF.

The J gene is TRBJ1-5, the V gene TRBV7-9; 9 positions agree with TRBD1. This CDR3 contains 16 residues. Germline lookup yields CDR1 SEHNR and CDR2 FQNEAQ (reference sequence). The trim removed 6 bases at V and 5 bases at J, leaving 11 bases unmatched. The CDR3 nucleotides are TGTGCCAGCAGTCCCGCAGGACAGGGGATCTATCAGCCCCAGCATTTT. Protein product: CASSPAGQGIYQPQHF.

This clonotype was counted many times. This sequence joins TRBV24-1 and TRBJ1-5; TRBD1 aligns across 7 bases. The CDR3 loop spans 16 amino acids. The trim removed 2 bases at V and 4 bases at J, leaving 7 bases unmatched. Germline lookup yields CDR1 KGHDR and CDR2 SFDVKD. The CDR3 nucleotides are TGTGCCACCAGTGATTCTAAGACAGGGCATAATCAGCCCCAGCATTTT. Its protein is CATSDSKTGHNQPQHF.

This clonotype was seen more than once but under ten times. The chain recombines TRBV4-2 with TRBJ2-2, with D possibly being TRBD1 (8 bases). Germline V gene lookup returns CDR1 LGHNA and CDR2 YNFKEQ. The CDR3 consists of 16 residues. V was cut by 1 base and J by 6 bases, with 15 bases left in between. The CDR3, as DNA: TGTGCCAGCAGCCAAGCGAACAGGGGGAGGGCCGGGGAGCTGTTTTTT. Translated, it gives CASSQANRGRAGELFF.